Sequencing of this TCR beta chain was carried out in a study of patients and donors after allogeneic stem cell transplantation. TCRdb re-derived calls from the RT-PCR reads in MiXCR, one entry per CDR3 protein. The table lists 84,000 or so distinct CDR3 sequences, 45% to 50% of them singletons. Losses at the gene ends were 0 bases for V and 0 bases for J; bases not matched to a gene: 7. Germline loops: CDR1 MGHRA, CDR2 YSYEKL. The CDR3 has 18 amino acids. This clonotype turned up a few times. V gene TRBV4-1 combines with J gene TRBJ1-3, with 8 bases lining up with TRBD1. Sequenced material: blood, either unsorted or a sorted T cell fraction (not recorded which). This clonotype was sampled from a human donor who was either an allogeneic HSCT recipient or a stem cell or donor lymphocyte infusion donor (not recorded which). It is not recorded whose cells these are; they may come from a transplant donor. The CDR3 loop reads CASSQDGYGTGSGNTIYF. DNA of the CDR3: TGCGCCAGCAGCCAAGACGGTTACGGGACAGGCTCTGGAAACACCATATATTTT.